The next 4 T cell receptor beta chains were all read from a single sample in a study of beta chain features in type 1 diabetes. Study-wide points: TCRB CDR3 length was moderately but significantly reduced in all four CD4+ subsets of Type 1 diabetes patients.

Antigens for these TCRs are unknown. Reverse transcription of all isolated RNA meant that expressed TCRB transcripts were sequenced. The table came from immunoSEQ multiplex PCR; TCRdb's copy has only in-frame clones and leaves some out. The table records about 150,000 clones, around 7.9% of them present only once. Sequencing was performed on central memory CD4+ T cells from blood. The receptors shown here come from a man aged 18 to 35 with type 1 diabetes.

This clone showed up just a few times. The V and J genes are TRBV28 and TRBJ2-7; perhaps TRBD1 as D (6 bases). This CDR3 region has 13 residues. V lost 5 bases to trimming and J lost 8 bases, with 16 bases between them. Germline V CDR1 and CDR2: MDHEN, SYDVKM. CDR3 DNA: TGTGCCAGCAGTGCCACCAACAGGGCCCAGCAGTACTTC. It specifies CASSATNRAQQYF.

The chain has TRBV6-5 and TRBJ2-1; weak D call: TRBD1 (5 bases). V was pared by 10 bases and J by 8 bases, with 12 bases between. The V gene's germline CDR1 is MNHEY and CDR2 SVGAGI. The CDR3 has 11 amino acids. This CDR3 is CATKKQDEQFF. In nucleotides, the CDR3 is TGTGCCACCAAGAAACAGGATGAGCAGTTCTTC.

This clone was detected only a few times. CDR3 nucleotides: TGTGCCTGGAGTGCAGGCAACACCATATATTTT. This sequence encodes CAWSAGNTIYF. V gene TRBV30 combines with J gene TRBJ1-3, with unresolved D. The CDR3 totals 11 residues. The germline gives CDR1 GTSNPN, CDR2 SVGIG (reference sequence). V lost 1 base and J 7 bases, leaving 5 bases between the germline ends.

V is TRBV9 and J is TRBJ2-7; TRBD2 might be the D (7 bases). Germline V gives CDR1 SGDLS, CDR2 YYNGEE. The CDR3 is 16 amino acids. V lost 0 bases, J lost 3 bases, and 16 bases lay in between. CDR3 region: CASSVASLGGHYEQYF. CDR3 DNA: TGTGCCAGCAGCGTAGCTTCTTTGGGGGGGCACTACGAGCAGTACTTC.